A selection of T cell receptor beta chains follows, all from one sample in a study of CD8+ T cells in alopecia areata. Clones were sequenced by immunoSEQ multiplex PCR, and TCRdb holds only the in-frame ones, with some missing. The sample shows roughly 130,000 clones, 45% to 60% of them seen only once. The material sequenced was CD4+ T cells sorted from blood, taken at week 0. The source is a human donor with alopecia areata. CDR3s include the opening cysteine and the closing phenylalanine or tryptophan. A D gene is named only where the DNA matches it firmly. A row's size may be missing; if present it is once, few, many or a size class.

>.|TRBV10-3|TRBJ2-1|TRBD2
TGTGCCATCAGCCTCGCGACTAGCGGGATGGATGAGCAGTTCTTC
CAISLATSGMDEQFF
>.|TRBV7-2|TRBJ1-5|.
TGTGCCAGCAGCCCAAGGTACAATCAGCCCCAGCATTTT
CASSPRYNQPQHF
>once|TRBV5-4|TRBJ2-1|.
TGTGCCAGCAGCTTACCGCGACAGGGAGGAGGTAATGAGCAGTTCTTC
CASSLPRQGGGNEQFF
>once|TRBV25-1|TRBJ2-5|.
TGTGCCAGCAGTGAATTCAGGGGCCAAGAAGAGACCCAGTACTTC
CASSEFRGQEETQYF
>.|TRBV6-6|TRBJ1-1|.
TGTGCCAGCAGTACCGTCCCGAACACTGAAGCTTTCTTT
CASSTVPNTEAFF
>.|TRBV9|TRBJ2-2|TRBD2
TGTGCCAGCAGCGTAGGTCTAGCGGGACACGGGGAGCTGTTTTTT
CASSVGLAGHGELFF
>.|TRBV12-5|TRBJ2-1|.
TGTGCTAGTGGTTTGTCCCACAATGAGCAGTTCTTC
CASGLSHNEQFF
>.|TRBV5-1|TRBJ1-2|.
TGCGCCAGCAGCTTGGAAGACGGAGCTAACTATGGCTACACCTTC
CASSLEDGANYGYTF
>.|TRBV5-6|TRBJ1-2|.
TGTGCCAGCAGCTTGGTGGCGGGAGCTAACTATGGCTACACCTTC
CASSLVAGANYGYTF
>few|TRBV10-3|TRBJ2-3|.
TGTGCCATCAGTGAGTCATCTAATTCCAGGGCAGATACGCAGTATTTT
CAISESSNSRADTQYF
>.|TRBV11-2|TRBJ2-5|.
TGTGCCAGCAGCCCGCAAGAGACCCAGTACTTC
CASSPQETQYF
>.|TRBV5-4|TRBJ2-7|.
TGTGCCAGCAGCTGGGACCGAACCTACGAGCAGTACTTC
CASSWDRTYEQYF
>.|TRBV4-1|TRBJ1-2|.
TGCGCCAGCAGCCCGATGAACAACTATGGCTACACCTTC
CASSPMNNYGYTF
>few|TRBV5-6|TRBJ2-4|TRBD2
TGTGCCAGCAGCCCTCTAGCGGGGGGTTTTCAAAACATTCAGTACTTC
CASSPLAGGFQNIQYF
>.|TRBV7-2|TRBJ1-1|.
TGTGCCAGCCGGATGACAGGGAACACTGAAGCTTTCTTT
CASRMTGNTEAFF
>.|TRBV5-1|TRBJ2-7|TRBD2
TGCGCCAGCAGCTTGGTAGCGGGGTCTTTCGAGCAGTACTTC
CASSLVAGSFEQYF
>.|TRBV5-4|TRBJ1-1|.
TGTGCCAGCAGCTGGGGTCAGGGGGAAGCTTTCTTT
CASSWGQGEAFF
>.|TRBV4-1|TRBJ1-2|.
TGCGCCAGCAGCCAAGCACAGGAAGGAAACTATGGCTACACCTTC
CASSQAQEGNYGYTF
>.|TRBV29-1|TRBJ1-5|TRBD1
TGCAGCGTCCCCGGACAGGGTAGCAATCAGCCCCAGCATTTT
CSVPGQGSNQPQHF
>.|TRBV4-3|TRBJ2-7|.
TGCGCCAGCAGCCAAGTCGGGGTAGCTTTAGGGGAGCAGTACTTC
CASSQVGVALGEQYF
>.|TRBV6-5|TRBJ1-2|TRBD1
TGTGCCAGCAGTTACTCGGCAGGGGGCGCTACCTATGGCTACACCTTC
CASSYSAGGATYGYTF
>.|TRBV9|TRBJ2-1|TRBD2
TGTGCCAGCAGCGTAGATCCGCTAGCGGGCGGGTACAATGAGCAGTTCTTC
CASSVDPLAGGYNEQFF
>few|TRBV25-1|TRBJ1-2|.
TGTGCCAGCAGTGTGACCCAGGCCTGGGGAGGCTACACCTTC
CASSVTQAWGGYTF
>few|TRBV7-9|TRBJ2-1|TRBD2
TGTGCCAGCAGCTTAGAGGGCGGGAGACATGAGCAGTTCTTC
CASSLEGGRHEQFF
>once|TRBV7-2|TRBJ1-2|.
TGTGCCAGCAGCTCCGCCCCCTCCGGGACAAACGGCTACACCTTC
CASSSAPSGTNGYTF
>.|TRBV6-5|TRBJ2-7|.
TGTGCCAGCAGGCGGGGGCACTCCTACGAGCAGTACTTC
CASRRGHSYEQYF
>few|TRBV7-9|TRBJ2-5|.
TGTGCCAGCAGCGCGAGTCCGGGACGGAAGTACCAAGAGACCCAGTACTTC
CASSASPGRKYQETQYF
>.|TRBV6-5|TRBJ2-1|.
TGTGCCAGCAGTTTACAGGGTAACTCCTACAATGAGCAGTTCTTC
CASSLQGNSYNEQFF
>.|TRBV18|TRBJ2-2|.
TGTGCCAGCTCACCACTCCAGGAGGGCACCGGGGAGCTGTTTTTT
CASSPLQEGTGELFF
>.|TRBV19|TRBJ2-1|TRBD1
TGTGCCAGTAGTACAAGACAGGGGGCGGGTGAGCAGTTCTTC
CASSTRQGAGEQFF
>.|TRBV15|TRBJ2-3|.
TGTGCCACCAGCAGAGTCTCTTTGGGGCAGTATTTT
CATSRVSLGQYF
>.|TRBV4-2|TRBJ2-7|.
TGTGCCAGCAGCCAAGATGGGGGTTTCGACGAGCAGTACTTC
CASSQDGGFDEQYF
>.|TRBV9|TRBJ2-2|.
TGTGCCAGCAGCGTAGGGGGCACCGGGGAGCTGTTTTTT
CASSVGGTGELFF
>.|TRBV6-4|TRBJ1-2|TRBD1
TGTGCCAGCAGGACCGACAGGGGGTATGGCTACACCTTC
CASRTDRGYGYTF
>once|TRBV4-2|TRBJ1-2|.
TGTGCCAGCAGGCTTCGTGGGGGGACCAAAGGCTACACCTTC
CASRLRGGTKGYTF
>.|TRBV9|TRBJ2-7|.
TGTGCCAGCAGCGTAGCGCCAGGCGGAACCTACGAGCAGTACTTC
CASSVAPGGTYEQYF
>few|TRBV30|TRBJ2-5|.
TGTGCCTGGAGTGGGGGGCTACAAGAGACCCAGTACTTC
CAWSGGLQETQYF
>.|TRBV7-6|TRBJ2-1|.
TGTGCCAGCAGCCTACACCAGAATGAGCAGTTCTTC
CASSLHQNEQFF
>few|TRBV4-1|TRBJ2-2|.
TGCGCCAGCAGCCTAAACGACAGGGCCGGGAGAACCGGGGAGCTGTTTTTT
CASSLNDRAGRTGELFF
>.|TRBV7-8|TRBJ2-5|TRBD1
TGTGCCAGCAGCCAAACTCTGGACAGGGGGAAGACCCAGTACTTC
CASSQTLDRGKTQYF
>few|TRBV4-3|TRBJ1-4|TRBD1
TGCGCCAGCAGCCCAGGACAGGGTTTCAATGAAAAACTGTTTTTT
CASSPGQGFNEKLFF
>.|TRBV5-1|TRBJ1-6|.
TGCGCCAGCAGCTTGGTTGTGAGAGCGCAGACGGAGGGGGGTTCACCCCTCCACTTT
CASSLVVRAQTEGGSPLHF
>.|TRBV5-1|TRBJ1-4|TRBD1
TGCGCCAGCAGCAGCGGACAGGCGGCTAATGAAAAACTGTTTTTT
CASSSGQAANEKLFF
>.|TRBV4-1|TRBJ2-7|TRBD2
TGCGCCAGCAGCAGTTCGGGACTAGCCTACGAGCAGTACTTC
CASSSSGLAYEQYF
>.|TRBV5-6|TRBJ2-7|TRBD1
TGTGCCAGCAGCCGCAGACAGGGGACCTACGAGCAGTACTTC
CASSRRQGTYEQYF
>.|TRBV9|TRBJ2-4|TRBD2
TGTGCCAGCAGCGTAGGACTAGCGGGAGCCAAAAACATTCAGTACTTC
CASSVGLAGAKNIQYF
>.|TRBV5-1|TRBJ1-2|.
TGCGCCAGCAGCTTGGGACAGGACGCCTATGGCTACACCTTC
CASSLGQDAYGYTF
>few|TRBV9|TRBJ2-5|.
TGTGCCAGCAGCGGCGGGACTCTTGGGGAGACCCAGTACTTC
CASSGGTLGETQYF
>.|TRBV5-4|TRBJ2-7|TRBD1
TGTGCCAGCAGCTTAACCGGGACAGGGACCTACGAGCAGTACTTC
CASSLTGTGTYEQYF